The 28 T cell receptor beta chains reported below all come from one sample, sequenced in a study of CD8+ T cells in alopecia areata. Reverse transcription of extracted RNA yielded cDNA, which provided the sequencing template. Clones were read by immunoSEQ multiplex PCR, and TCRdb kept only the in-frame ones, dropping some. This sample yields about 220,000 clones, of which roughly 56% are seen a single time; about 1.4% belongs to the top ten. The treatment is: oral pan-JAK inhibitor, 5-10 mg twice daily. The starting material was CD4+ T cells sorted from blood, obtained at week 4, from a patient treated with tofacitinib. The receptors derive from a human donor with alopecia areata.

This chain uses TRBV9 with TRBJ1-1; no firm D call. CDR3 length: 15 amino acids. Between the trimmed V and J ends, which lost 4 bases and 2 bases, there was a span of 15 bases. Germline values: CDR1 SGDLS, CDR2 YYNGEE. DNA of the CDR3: TGTGCCAGCAGCCTAGATTCGCATACAAACACTGAAGCTTTCTTT. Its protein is CASSLDSHTNTEAFF.

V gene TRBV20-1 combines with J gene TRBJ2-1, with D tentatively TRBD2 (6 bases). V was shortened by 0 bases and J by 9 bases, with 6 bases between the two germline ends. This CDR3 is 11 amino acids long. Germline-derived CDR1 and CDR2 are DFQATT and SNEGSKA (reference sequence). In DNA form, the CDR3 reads TGCAGTGCTAGAGACGGGGGTGAGCAGTTCTTC. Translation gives CSARDGGEQFF.

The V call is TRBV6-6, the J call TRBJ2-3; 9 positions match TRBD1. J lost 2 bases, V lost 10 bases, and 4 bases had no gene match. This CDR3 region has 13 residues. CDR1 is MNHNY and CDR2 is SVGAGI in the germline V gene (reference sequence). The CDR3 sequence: CATDRGNTDTQYF. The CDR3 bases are TGTGCCACCGACAGGGGGAACACAGATACGCAGTATTTT.

This chain's CDR3 is CASSPSQETQYF. In DNA, the CDR3 is TGCGCCAGCAGCCCGAGCCAAGAGACCCAGTACTTC. This rearrangement joins TRBV5-1 to TRBJ2-5; D remains ambiguous. The CDR3 has 12 amino acids. The germline CDR1 and CDR2 sequences are SGHRS and YFSETQ. V was trimmed by 4 bases and J by 1 base, leaving 5 bases between them.

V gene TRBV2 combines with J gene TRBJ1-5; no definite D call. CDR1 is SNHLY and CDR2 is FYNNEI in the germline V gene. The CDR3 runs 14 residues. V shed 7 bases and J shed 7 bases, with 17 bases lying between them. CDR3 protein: CASKGERVGQPQHF. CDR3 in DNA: TGTGCCAGCAAAGGCGAGAGGGTGGGACAGCCCCAGCATTTT.

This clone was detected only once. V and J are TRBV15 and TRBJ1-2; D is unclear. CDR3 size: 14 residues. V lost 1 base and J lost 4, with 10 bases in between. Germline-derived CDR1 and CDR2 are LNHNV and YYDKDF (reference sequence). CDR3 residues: CATSRAAYSYGYTF. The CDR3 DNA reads TGTGCCACCAGCAGAGCCGCCTACAGCTATGGCTACACCTTC.

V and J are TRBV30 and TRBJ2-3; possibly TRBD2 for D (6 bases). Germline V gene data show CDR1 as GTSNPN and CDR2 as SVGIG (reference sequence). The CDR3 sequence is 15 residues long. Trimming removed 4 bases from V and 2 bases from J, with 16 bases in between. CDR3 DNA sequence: TGTGCCTGGAAGCCCTCGGGACTTCACACAGATACGCAGTATTTT. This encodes CAWKPSGLHTDTQYF.

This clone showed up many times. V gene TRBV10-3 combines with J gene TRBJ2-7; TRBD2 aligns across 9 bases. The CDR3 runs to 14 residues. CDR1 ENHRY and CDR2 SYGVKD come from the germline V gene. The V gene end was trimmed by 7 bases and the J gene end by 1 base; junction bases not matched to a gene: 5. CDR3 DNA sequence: TGTGCCATCATGGCTAGCGGGGATTCCTACGAGCAGTACTTC. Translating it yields CAIMASGDSYEQYF.

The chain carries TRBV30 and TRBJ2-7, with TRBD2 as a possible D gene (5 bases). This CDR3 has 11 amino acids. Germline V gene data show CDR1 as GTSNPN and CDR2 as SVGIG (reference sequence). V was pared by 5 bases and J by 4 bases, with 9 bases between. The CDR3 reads CAWARDYEQYF. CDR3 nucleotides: TGTGCCTGGGCACGGGATTACGAGCAGTACTTC.

Written as DNA, the CDR3 is TGTGCCAGCAGTGACCAGTCACTAGCCAAAAACATTCAGTACTTC. It yields the protein CASSDQSLAKNIQYF. V and J are TRBV2 and TRBJ2-4; D unresolved. CDR1 SNHLY and CDR2 FYNNEI come from the germline V gene. The V end was cut by 3 bases, the J end by 0 bases, with 9 bases between. The CDR3 is 15 amino acids. Variable domain in full (rest from reference TRBV2 and TRBJ2-4): EPEVTQTPSHQVTQMGQEVILRCVPISNHLYFYWYRQILGQKVEFLVSFYNNEISEKSEIFDDQFSVERPDGSNFTLKIRSTKLEDSAMYFCASSDQSLAKNIQYFGAGTRLSVL.

The CDR3 sequence is CASSRDRGDNEQFF. CDR3 in DNA: TGCGCCAGCAGCCGGGACAGGGGAGACAATGAGCAGTTCTTC. The rearrangement joins TRBV5-1 to TRBJ2-1; 10 positions match TRBD1. Trimming took 4 bases from V and 5 from J; bases not matched to a gene: 3. Germline assignment: CDR1 SGHRS and CDR2 YFSETQ. The CDR3 is made up of 14 amino acids. The complete variable domain, with remaining parts taken from reference TRBV5-1 and TRBJ2-1, reads KAGVTQTPRYLIKTRGQQVTLSCSPISGHRSVSWYQQTPGQGLQFLFEYFSETQRNKGNFPGRFSGRQFSNSRSEMNVSTLELGDSALYLCASSRDRGDNEQFFGPGTRLTVL.

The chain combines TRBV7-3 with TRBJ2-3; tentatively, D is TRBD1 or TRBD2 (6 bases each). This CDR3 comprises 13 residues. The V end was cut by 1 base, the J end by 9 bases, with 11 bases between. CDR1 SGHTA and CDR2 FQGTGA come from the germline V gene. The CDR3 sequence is CASSLSEGGTQYF. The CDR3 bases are TGTGCCAGCAGCTTAAGTGAGGGGGGAACGCAGTATTTT.

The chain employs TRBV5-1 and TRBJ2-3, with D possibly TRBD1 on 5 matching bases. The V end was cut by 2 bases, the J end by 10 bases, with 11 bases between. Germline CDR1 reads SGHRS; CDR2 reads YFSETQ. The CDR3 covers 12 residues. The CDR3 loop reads CASSLAQGPQYF. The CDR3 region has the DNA TGCGCCAGCAGCTTAGCCCAGGGCCCGCAGTATTTT.

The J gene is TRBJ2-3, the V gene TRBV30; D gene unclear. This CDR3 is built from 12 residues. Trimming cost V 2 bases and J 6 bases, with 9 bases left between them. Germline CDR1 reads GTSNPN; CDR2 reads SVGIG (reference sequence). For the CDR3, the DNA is TGTGCCTGGAGTCCCCCCTTGGATACGCAGTATTTT. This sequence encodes CAWSPPLDTQYF.

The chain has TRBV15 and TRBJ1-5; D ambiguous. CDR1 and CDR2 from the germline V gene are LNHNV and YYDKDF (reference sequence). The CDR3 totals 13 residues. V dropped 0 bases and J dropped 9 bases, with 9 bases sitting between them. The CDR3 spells CATSRDLLGPQHF. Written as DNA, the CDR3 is TGTGCCACCAGCAGAGATCTGTTGGGGCCCCAGCATTTT.

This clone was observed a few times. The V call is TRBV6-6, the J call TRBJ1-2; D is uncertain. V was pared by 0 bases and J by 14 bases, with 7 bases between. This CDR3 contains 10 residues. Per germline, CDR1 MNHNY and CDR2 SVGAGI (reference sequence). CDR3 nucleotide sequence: TGTGCCAGCAGTTACTCCGGGTTGACCTTC. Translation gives CASSYSGLTF.

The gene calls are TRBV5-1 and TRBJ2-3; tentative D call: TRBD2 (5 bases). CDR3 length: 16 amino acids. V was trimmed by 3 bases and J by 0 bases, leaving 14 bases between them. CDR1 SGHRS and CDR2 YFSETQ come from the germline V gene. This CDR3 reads CASSSRASTSTDTQYF. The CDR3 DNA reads TGCGCCAGCAGCTCCCGGGCTAGCACTAGCACAGATACGCAGTATTTT.

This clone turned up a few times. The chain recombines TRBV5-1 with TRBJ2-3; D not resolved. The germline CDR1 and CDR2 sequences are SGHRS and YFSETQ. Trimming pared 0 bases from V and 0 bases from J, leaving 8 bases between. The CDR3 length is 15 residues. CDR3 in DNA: TGCGCCAGCAGCTTGGCCGTGTTGAGCACAGATACGCAGTATTTT. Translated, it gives CASSLAVLSTDTQYF.

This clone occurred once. The CDR3 loop reads CASRGTAIHYEQYF. CDR3 coding DNA: TGTGCCAGCAGGGGGACAGCGATTCACTACGAGCAGTACTTC. The chain joins TRBV28 to TRBJ2-7; TRBD1 agrees at 7 bases. V lost 6 bases, J lost 3 bases, and 8 bases stayed unmatched. This CDR3 is built from 14 residues. Germline values: CDR1 MDHEN, CDR2 SYDVKM.

DNA of the CDR3: TGTGCCAGCAGCTTCCTAAGGGCAGACTTGGGGACCCAGTACTTC. It is translated as CASSFLRADLGTQYF. The chain joins TRBV5-6 to TRBJ2-5; D unresolved. Trimming removed 2 bases from V and 7 bases from J, with 18 bases in between. CDR1 is SGHDT, CDR2 YYEEEE, per germline. The CDR3 totals 15 residues. Using reference TRBV5-6 and TRBJ2-5 for the parts outside the CDR3, the full variable domain is DAGVTQSPTHLIKTRGQQVTLRCSPKSGHDTVSWYQQALGQGPQFIFQYYEEEERQRGNFPDRFSGHQFPNYSSELNVNALLLGDSALYLCASSFLRADLGTQYFGPGTRLLVL.

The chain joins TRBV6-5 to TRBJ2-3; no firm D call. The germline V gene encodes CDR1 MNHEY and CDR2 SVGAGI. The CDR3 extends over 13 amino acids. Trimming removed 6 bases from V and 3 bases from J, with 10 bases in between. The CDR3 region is CASRLTLTDTQYF. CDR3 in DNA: TGTGCCAGCAGGCTTACCCTGACAGATACGCAGTATTTT.

The CDR3 DNA follows: TGTGCCAGCAGCCGCGCAGGGGACTTACCCCAGCATTTT. Translation: CASSRAGDLPQHF. The gene calls are TRBV7-9 and TRBJ1-5; D may be TRBD1 (6 bases). V was cut by 5 bases and J by 10 bases, with 15 bases left in between. Germline lookup yields CDR1 SEHNR and CDR2 FQNEAQ (reference sequence). The CDR3 runs 13 residues.

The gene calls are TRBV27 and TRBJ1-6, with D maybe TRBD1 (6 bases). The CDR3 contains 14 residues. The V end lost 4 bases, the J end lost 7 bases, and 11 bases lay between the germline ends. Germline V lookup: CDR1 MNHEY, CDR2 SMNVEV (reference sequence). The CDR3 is CASSSGQPNSPLHF. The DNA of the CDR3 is TGTGCCAGCAGTTCAGGACAGCCAAATTCACCCCTCCACTTT.

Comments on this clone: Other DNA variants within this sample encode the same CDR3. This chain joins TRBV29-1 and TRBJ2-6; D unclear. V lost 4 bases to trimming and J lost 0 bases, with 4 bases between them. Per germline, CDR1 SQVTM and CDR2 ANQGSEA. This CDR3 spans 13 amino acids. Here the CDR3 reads CSVASSGANVLTF. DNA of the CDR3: TGCAGCGTTGCGAGCTCTGGGGCCAACGTCCTGACTTTC.

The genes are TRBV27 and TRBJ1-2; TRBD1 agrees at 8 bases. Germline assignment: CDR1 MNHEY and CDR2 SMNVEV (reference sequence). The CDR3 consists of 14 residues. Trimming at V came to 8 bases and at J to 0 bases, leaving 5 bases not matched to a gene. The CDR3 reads CASGETGANYGYTF. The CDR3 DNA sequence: TGTGCCAGCGGAGAGACAGGGGCTAACTATGGCTACACCTTC.

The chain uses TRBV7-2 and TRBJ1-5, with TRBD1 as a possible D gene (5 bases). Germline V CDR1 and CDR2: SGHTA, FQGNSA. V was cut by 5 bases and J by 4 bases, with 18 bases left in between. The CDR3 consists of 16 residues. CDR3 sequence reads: CASSLGGPGSNQPQHF. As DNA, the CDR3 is TGTGCCAGCAGCCTAGGCGGGCCAGGGAGTAATCAGCCCCAGCATTTT. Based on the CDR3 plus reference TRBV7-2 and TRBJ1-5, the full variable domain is GAGVSQSPSNKVTEKGKDVELRCDPISGHTALYWYRQSLGQGLEFLIYFQGNSAPDKSGLPSDRFSAERTGGSVSTLTIQRTQQEDSAVYLCASSLGGPGSNQPQHFGDGTRLSIL.

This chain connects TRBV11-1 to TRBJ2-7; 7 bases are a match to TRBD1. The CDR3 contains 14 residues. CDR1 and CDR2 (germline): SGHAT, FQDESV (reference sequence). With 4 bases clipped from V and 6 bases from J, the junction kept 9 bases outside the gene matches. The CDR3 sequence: CASSSGRGLREQYF. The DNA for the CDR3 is TGTGCCAGCAGCTCAGGAAGGGGGCTGCGCGAGCAGTACTTC. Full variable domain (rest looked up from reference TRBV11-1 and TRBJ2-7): EAEVAQSPRYKITEKSQAVAFWCDPISGHATLYWYRQILGQGPELLVQFQDESVVDDSQLPKDRFSAERLKGVDSTLKIQPAELGDSAMYLCASSSGRGLREQYFGPGTRLTVT.

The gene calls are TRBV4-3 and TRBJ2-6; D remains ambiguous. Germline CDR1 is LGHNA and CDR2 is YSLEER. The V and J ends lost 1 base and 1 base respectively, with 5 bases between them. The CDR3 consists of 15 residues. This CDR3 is CASSQGSSGANVLTF. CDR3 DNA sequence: TGCGCCAGCAGCCAAGGGTCTTCTGGGGCCAACGTCCTGACTTTC.